The clone carrying this TCR beta chain was seen more than once but under ten times. No antigen is known for it. The data were taken from a study of T cells after yellow fever vaccination. General study results and limits: A weaker but faster secondary response was observed, peaking on day 5 versus 15. Booster sampling recovered most clones from primary vaccination (approximately 97% CD4, 88% CD8). Overlap between CD4 and CD8 compartments was detected for a small share of clonotypes.

V was pared by 8 bases and J by 5 bases, with 9 bases between. The CDR3 loop spans 11 amino acids. CDR1 is SGHTA, CDR2 FQGTGA, per germline. A universal primer site and UMIs were added as TCR cDNA was made by 5'RACE template switching. TCRdb recomputed calls from the 5' RACE reads with MiXCR, one row per CDR3 protein. This table has 550,000 or so distinct CDR3 sequences, about 19% appearing once. The chain carries TRBV7-3 and TRBJ2-5; D perhaps matches TRBD2 (5 bases). The sample in question was PBMCs, obtained 15 days after the yellow fever booster vaccination. The TCR was taken from a young man who received the YFV17D yellow fever vaccine. CDR3 DNA sequence: TGTGCCAGCGGCAGCGGCGAGACCCAGTACTTC. Translation gives CASGSGETQYF.